This TCR beta chain was captured by sequencing in a study of post-analysis software for immune sequencing data. About the research overall: Some patients lacked subtype; others had relapsing-remitting, secondary progressive or progressive-relapsing disease.

The length of the CDR3 is 11 residues. V lost 8 bases and J lost 3, with 5 bases in between. CDR1 is SNHLY, CDR2 FYNNEI, per germline. Built from TCR beta cDNA, the libraries had unique molecular identifiers in them. Roughly 0.5 million cDNA molecules were obtained from around 0.96 to 9.9 million T cells. TCRdb reanalysed the PCR reads using MiXCR and keeps one entry per CDR3 protein. The profile shows about 570,000 distinct CDR3 sequences, roughly 34% of them singletons. For this clonotype: Its antigen is still unknown.

Whole-study findings and limits: Higher frequency in patients than in controls was seen for roughly five TRBV segments, with TRBV5-6, TRBV5-1 and TRBV20-1 among them. Significantly lower normalized Chao1 diversity was found in patients with multiple sclerosis relative to controls. Those samples that were prepared in the same batch co-clustered strongly by F measure.

The sequenced sample consisted of blood. The sequence was collected from a girl younger than 18 with multiple sclerosis. The rearrangement uses TRBV2 and TRBJ2-4, with a possible D match to TRBD1 (5 bases). DNA of the CDR3: TGTGCCAGCGACAGCAAAAACATTCAGTACTTC. This gives the protein CASDSKNIQYF.